This TCR beta chain was identified in a study of shared clonotypes between healthy human individuals. About the study: For every donor, three CD4 naive, three CD4 memory, two CD8 naive and one CD8 memory plates were used. Regarding the study as a whole: Represented genetic and exposure-history diversity was restricted by having few donors. Rarefaction showed sorted-subset sequencing was incomplete despite large depth.

CD8 cells classed as naive were CD45RO-negative and positively selected for CCR7, excluding terminally differentiated effector memory CD45RA+ cells. Assay used: immunoSEQ multiplex PCR; TCRdb lists only in-frame clones, some missing. The data show approximately 720,000 clones, with 92% seen just once and 24% held by the top ten. The CDR3 extends over 13 amino acids. The V end lost 5 bases, the J end lost 4 bases, and 11 bases lay between the germline ends. Germline CDR1 reads SGHNT; CDR2 reads YENEEA. In regard to this clone: Its antigen is as yet unknown.

The source is a man aged 30 to 45 in good health. Material: naive CD8+ T cells sorted from blood. The V and J genes are TRBV11-3 and TRBJ1-1, with D unclear. CDR3 sequence reads: CASSPDWSTEAFF. The CDR3 DNA reads as TGTGCCAGCAGCCCTGATTGGAGCACTGAAGCTTTCTTT.